Listed below are T cell receptor beta chains from one sample, sequenced in a study of cytomegalovirus exposure and HLA in healthy donors. Data came from immunoSEQ multiplex PCR; TCRdb stores just in-frame clones and leaves some out. The data show roughly 120,000 clones, 80% to 85% seen once. Sample: PBMCs. Receptors originate from a woman younger than 45 in good health and CMV-seronegative. Each CDR3 is given without its conserved first and last residue. Each record gives: J gene, V gene, CDR3 protein.

>TRBJ2-1|TRBV5-7
ASSSRDRSYNEQF
>TRBJ1-4|TRBV5-1
ASSLTGTGGEKLF
>TRBJ2-7|TRBV21-1
ASSKDRREGAGGYEQY
>TRBJ2-3|TRBV4-3
ASSQDGTGSADTQY
>TRBJ1-2|TRBV30
AWSVLGGGGYT
>TRBJ2-5|TRBV10-1
ASSMAGEETQY
>TRBJ1-3|TRBV5-1
ASRSGQGTAGNTIY
>TRBJ2-1|TRBV18
ASSASRTGGAPPYNEQF
>TRBJ2-4|TRBV30
AWRKAGSGGYIQY
>TRBJ2-7|TRBV7-6
ASSLAGSYDEQY
>TRBJ1-2|TRBV7-9
ASSFESRGYGYT
>TRBJ1-2|TRBV19
ASSISPLGGYT
>TRBJ1-4|TRBV5-8
ASNLVTGGFEKLF
>TRBJ2-7|TRBV10-3
AISEGPGGIFSYEQY
>TRBJ1-5|TRBV2
ASSDTRGRRQPQH
>TRBJ1-1|TRBV9
ASARQGNTEAF
>TRBJ1-2|TRBV7-9
SSSLGGGSGYT
>TRBJ2-5|TRBV7-3
ASSARRAGGQETQY
>TRBJ1-2|TRBV27
ASSPRQGGYGYT
>TRBJ2-5|TRBV13
ASSRGDRDEETQY
>TRBJ2-1|TRBV6-1
ASSEYDQNNEQF
>TRBJ2-1|TRBV29-1
SGGVGPEQF
>TRBJ2-5|TRBV11-2
ASSLNNRAQETQY
>TRBJ2-2|TRBV5-6
ASSFGTGELF
>TRBJ1-6|TRBV7-9
ASSLREASPLH
>TRBJ2-6|TRBV7-2
ASSPGRDRVSGANVLT
>TRBJ1-2|TRBV7-2
ASSLGATPNYGYT
>TRBJ2-6|TRBV27
ASSLSIGAGANVLT
>TRBJ1-2|TRBV30
AWNRQGPYGYT
>TRBJ2-3|TRBV5-1
ASTLAPGVENTQY
>TRBJ2-7|TRBV12-5
ASGLVLHEQY
>TRBJ2-7|TRBV21-1
ASSKAPGDAYEQY
>TRBJ1-2|TRBV6-5
ASSYSSVGGTYGYT
>TRBJ1-2|TRBV5-4
ASSLDLGLNYGYT
>TRBJ1-6|TRBV13
ASTSRGGNSPLH
>TRBJ2-5|TRBV11-2
ASSPHRGRQETQY
>TRBJ2-5|TRBV5-1
ASSFPYLNGTSGRRN
>TRBJ1-1|TRBV6-5
ASSYSNRGLTEAF
>TRBJ1-6|TRBV6-5
ASRRTGLESPLH
>TRBJ2-2|TRBV30
AWSVQLGGTGELF